A selection of T cell receptor beta chains follows, all from one sample in a study of high-grade serous ovarian cancer treatment subgroups. Measured with immunoSEQ multiplex PCR; TCRdb has only the in-frame clones, and not every one. The sample holds 1,600 or so clones, under 80% seen once. The specimen sequenced was tumor tissue. The receptors shown here come from a human donor with high-grade serous ovarian cancer. Both conserved end residues are part of each CDR3. Fields, in order: clone size, V gene, CDR3 protein. Size is omitted from some rows. Given values are once, few, many or a class for expanded clones.

NA TRBV6-6 CASSYRTSESYEQYF
NA TRBV2 CASSDRDRNTEAFF
NA TRBV7-3 CASSRQGPPDTIYF
NA TRBV27 CASSLRKNGQPQHF
NA TRBV29-1 CSVGGTGATRVNTEAFF
NA TRBV4-2 CASSQEGTVGGSGNTIYF
NA TRBV11-3 CASSPRLAGLGANVLTF
NA TRBV4-1 CASSQDTGSGNTIYF
once TRBV6-1 CASSPRGRYQETQYF
NA TRBV2 CASRTTGNQPQHF